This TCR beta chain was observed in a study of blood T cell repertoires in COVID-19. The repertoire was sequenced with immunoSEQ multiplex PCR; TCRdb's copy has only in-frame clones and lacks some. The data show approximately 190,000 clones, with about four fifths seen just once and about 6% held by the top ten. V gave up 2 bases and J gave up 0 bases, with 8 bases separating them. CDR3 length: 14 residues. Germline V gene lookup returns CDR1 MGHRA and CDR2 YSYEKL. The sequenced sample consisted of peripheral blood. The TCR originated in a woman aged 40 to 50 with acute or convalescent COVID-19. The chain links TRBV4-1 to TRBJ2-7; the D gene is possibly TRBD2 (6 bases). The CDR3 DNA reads TGCGCCAGCAGCCAATGGCGGGACTCCTACGAGCAGTACTTC. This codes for CASSQWRDSYEQYF.